This entry lists 4 T cell receptor beta chains sequenced from one sample in a study of beta chain features in type 1 diabetes. Isolated RNA was reverse transcribed in full, so expressed TCRB transcripts were sequenced. Sequenced by immunoSEQ multiplex PCR; TCRdb stores in-frame clones only, minus some. The sample lists 680,000 or so clones, about 16% seen once, with about 0.086% in the top ten. Sequencing input: naive CD4+ T cells from blood. The receptors here all came from a man aged 18 to 30 in good health.

In regard to this clone: A single base separates this from a much larger clone, so it may be a read error. This specimen includes other DNA sequences encoding the same CDR3. The J gene is TRBJ1-1, the V gene TRBV7-9, with TRBD1 as a possible D gene (5 bases). Between the trimmed V and J ends, which lost 5 bases and 1 base, there was a span of 8 bases. The CDR3 runs to 13 residues. The germline V gene encodes CDR1 SEHNR and CDR2 FQNEAQ (reference sequence). CDR3 protein: CASSQQENTEAFF. CDR3 nucleotide sequence: TGTGCCAGCAGCCAACAGGAGAACACTGAAGCTTTCTTT.

Turning to this clone: This CDR3 is also generated by other DNA sequences in the sample. V is TRBV7-2 and J is TRBJ2-3; D call uncertain. The CDR3 sequence is 11 residues long. In germline, CDR1 is SGHTA, CDR2 FQGNSA. Trimming took 1 base from V and 9 from J, leaving 5 bases between them. The CDR3 DNA is TGTGCCAGCAGCTTAGGGGTCACGCAGTATTTT. Protein sequence: CASSLGVTQYF.

This clone was detected a few times. Written as DNA, the CDR3 is TGTGCCAGCAGTTACGGGACAGGGGGCTGGAACACTGAAGCTTTCTTT. Its translation: CASSYGTGGWNTEAFF. The gene calls are TRBV6-5 and TRBJ1-1; 12 bases are shared with TRBD1. The V and J ends lost 2 bases and 1 base, in that order; junction bases with no gene match: 2. This CDR3 region has 16 residues. Germline V gene lookup returns CDR1 MNHEY and CDR2 SVGAGI.

The J gene is TRBJ2-5, the V gene TRBV7-3; TRBD1 agrees at 7 bases. The length of the CDR3 is 15 residues. Germline V gives CDR1 SGHTA, CDR2 FQGTGA. The J segment lost 2 bases and the V segment lost 2 bases, leaving 5 bases of the junction unmatched. CDR3 residues: CASSLLAGGQETQYF. CDR3 nucleotides: TGTGCCAGCAGCTTACTCGCAGGGGGTCAAGAGACCCAGTACTTC.